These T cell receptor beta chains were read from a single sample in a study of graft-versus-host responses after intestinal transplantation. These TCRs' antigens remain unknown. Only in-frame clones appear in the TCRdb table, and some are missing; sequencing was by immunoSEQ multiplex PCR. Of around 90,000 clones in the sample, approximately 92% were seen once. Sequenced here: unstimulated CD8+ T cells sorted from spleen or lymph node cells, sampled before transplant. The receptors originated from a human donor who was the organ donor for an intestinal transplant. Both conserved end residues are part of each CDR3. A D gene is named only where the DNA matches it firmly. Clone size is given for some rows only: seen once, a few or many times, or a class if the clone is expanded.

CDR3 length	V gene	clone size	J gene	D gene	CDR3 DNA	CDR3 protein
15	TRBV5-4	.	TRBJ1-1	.	TGTGCCAGCAGCTTGGGGATGGGCAGAAACACTGAAGCTTTCTTT	CASSLGMGRNTEAFF
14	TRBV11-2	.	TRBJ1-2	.	TGTGCCAGCAGCTTAGACGGTCCTGGGAGGGGCTACACCTTC	CASSLDGPGRGYTF
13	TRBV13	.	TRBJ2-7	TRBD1	TGTGCCAGCAGCCGGACAGGGGTCCACGAGCAGTACTTC	CASSRTGVHEQYF
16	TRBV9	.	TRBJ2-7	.	TGTGCCAGCAGCGTAGGCGCGGGGACGCCCATATACGAGCAGTACTTC	CASSVGAGTPIYEQYF
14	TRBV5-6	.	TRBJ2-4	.	TGTGCCAGCAGCAAGGGACTGCCAGACGACATTCGGTACTTC	CASSKGLPDDIRYF
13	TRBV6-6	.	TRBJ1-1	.	TGTGCCAGCAGCCTGGGGGGACACACTGAAGCTTTCTTT	CASSLGGHTEAFF
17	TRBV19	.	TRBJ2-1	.	TGTGCCAGTAGTACCTATTCAGGGTTATCCCTGGGCGATGAGCAGTTCTTC	CASSTYSGLSLGDEQFF
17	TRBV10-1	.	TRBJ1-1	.	TGCGCCAGCAGCGTACACGATCACTGGACGGGAAACACTGAAGCTTTCTTT	CASSVHDHWTGNTEAFF
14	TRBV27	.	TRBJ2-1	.	TGTGCCAGCAGCCCCCGTGGGGGGTTCAATGAGCAGTTCTTC	CASSPRGGFNEQFF
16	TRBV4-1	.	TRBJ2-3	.	TGCGCCAGCAGCCACCGACTCCCCGAGGGCACAGATACGCAGTATTTT	CASSHRLPEGTDTQYF
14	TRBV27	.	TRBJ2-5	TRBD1	TGTGCCAGCAGTTCGCAGGGGGCCAAAGAGACCCAGTACTTC	CASSSQGAKETQYF
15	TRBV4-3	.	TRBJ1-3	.	TGCGCCAGCAGCCAAGATCTGCCCGAGGGAAACACCATATATTTT	CASSQDLPEGNTIYF
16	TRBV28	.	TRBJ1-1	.	TGTGCCAGCAGTTTCGGGGGGGTTTTTATGAACACTGAAGCTTTCTTT	CASSFGGVFMNTEAFF
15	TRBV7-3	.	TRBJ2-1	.	TGTGCCAGCAGCTTATTGGCAGGGTCGGACAATGAGCAGTTCTTC	CASSLLAGSDNEQFF
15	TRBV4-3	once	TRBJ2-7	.	TGCGCCAGCAGCCAAGAACTAGGAGAGGGCTACGAGCAGTACTTC	CASSQELGEGYEQYF
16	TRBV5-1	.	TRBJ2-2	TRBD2	TGCGCCAGCAGCTTGGTAGCGGGGTCTGTCACCGGGGAGCTGTTTTTT	CASSLVAGSVTGELFF
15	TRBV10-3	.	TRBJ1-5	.	TGTGCCATCCGTCCCGGGGGGGAGGACAATCAGCCCCAGCATTTT	CAIRPGGEDNQPQHF
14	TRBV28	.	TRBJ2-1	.	TGTGCCAGCAGTCCGGGACTCCCCTACAATGAGCAGTTCTTC	CASSPGLPYNEQFF
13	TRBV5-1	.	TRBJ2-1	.	TGCGCCAGCAGCTTTTCAGTCGGGAATGAGCAGTTCTTC	CASSFSVGNEQFF
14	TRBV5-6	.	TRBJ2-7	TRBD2	TGTGCCAGCAGGGCGGGGGGAAGCTCCTACGAGCAGTACTTC	CASRAGGSSYEQYF
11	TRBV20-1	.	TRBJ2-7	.	TGCAGTGCTATAAAATCCTACGAGCAGTACTTC	CSAIKSYEQYF
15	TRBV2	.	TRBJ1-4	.	TGTGCCAGCATCGGTACAGGGTGGGGTAATGAAAAACTGTTTTTT	CASIGTGWGNEKLFF
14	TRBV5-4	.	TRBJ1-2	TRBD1	TGTGCCAGCAGCCCACGACAGGGAAACTATGGCTACACCTTC	CASSPRQGNYGYTF
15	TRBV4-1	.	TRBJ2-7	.	TGCGCCAGCAGCCAAGATATCGTTCCGGAGAACGAGCAGTACTTC	CASSQDIVPENEQYF
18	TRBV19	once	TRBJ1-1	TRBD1	TGTGCCAGTAGTATAGAGGGGCAAGGGGACAGGGTTAAGACTGAAGCTTTCTTT	CASSIEGQGDRVKTEAFF
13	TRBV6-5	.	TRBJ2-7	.	TGTGCCAGCAGTCTGGGGACAACCTACGAGCAGTACTTC	CASSLGTTYEQYF
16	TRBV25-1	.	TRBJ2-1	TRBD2	TGTGCCAGCGGCGAGCCCGGGACTAGCGGCCCGAATGAGCAGTTCTTC	CASGEPGTSGPNEQFF
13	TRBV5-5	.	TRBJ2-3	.	TGTGCCAGCAGTTCCCCTTACACAGATACGCAGTATTTT	CASSSPYTDTQYF
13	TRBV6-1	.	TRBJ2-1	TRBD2	TGTGCCAGCATCCGCGGGGGACTCAATGAGCAGTTCTTC	CASIRGGLNEQFF
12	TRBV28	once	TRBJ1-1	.	TGTGCCATCGCTGATGAGGTATCTGAAGCTTTCTTT	CAIADEVSEAFF